This T cell receptor beta chain was identified in a study of early T cells in non-severe SARS-CoV-2 infection. Whole-study findings and limits: Lookups in VDJdb leaned toward anti-spike CD8 responses and missed private and CD4 specificities.

Researchers attached unique molecular identifiers to individual cDNA molecules. Each CDR3 protein gets one entry after TCRdb re-called the 5' RACE reads with MiXCR. Of about 80,000 distinct CDR3 sequences listed, roughly an eighth are singletons. In its sample, this clonotype was seen a few times. The target antigen is unknown. The V end was cut by 8 bases, the J end by 4 bases, with 17 bases between. Germline loops: CDR1 ENHRY, CDR2 SYGVKD. This CDR3 has 14 amino acids. V usage is TRBV10-3 and J usage is TRBJ1-1; unclear D gene. This sample comprised whole blood, obtained at baseline. This receptor was identified in an adult who was a healthcare worker with PCR-confirmed SARS-CoV-2 infection or an uninfected control (not recorded which). The donor label of this sample is uncertain. The CDR3 is CAIAPALMGTEAFF. CDR3 DNA: TGTGCCATCGCACCCGCGTTAATGGGCACTGAAGCTTTCTTT.